Presented here are 4 T cell receptor beta chains from one specimen sequenced in a study of blood T cell repertoires in COVID-19. Sequencing was performed with immunoSEQ multiplex PCR; in TCRdb, only in-frame clones are kept and a portion is missing. In the table there are hundreds of thousands of clones, around 87% of which are singletons. Sample: peripheral blood. Source of these receptors: a woman aged 40 to 50 who had recovered from COVID-19.

This chain connects TRBV4-2 to TRBJ1-2; 12 nucleotides line up with TRBD1. CDR1 is LGHNA, CDR2 YNFKEQ, per germline. With V trimmed by 2 bases and J by 3 bases, 4 bases remained unmatched. The CDR3 consists of 16 residues. The CDR3 protein is CASSQPGQGAHYGYTF. In DNA form, the CDR3 reads TGTGCCAGCAGCCAACCGGGACAGGGGGCGCACTATGGCTACACCTTC.

This chain joins TRBV5-4 and TRBJ1-1; tentative D call: TRBD1 (6 bases). CDR3 size: 14 residues. Between the trimmed V and J ends, which lost 3 bases and 1 base, there was a span of 10 bases. The V gene's germline CDR1 is SGHNT and CDR2 YYREEE (reference sequence). DNA for the CDR3: TGTGCCAGCAGCTCCCGGGACAAGAACACTGAAGCTTTCTTT. Its protein is CASSSRDKNTEAFF. Looking up the rest from reference TRBV5-4 and TRBJ1-1 gives the full variable domain: ETGVTQSPTHLIKTRGQQVTLRCSSQSGHNTVSWYQQALGQGPQFIFQYYREEENGRGNFPPRFSGLQFPNYSSELNVNALELDDSALYLCASSSRDKNTEAFFGQGTRLTVV.

The chain is built from TRBV19 and TRBJ2-7; tentatively, D is TRBD2 (6 bases). CDR1 and CDR2 from the germline V gene are LNHDA and SQIVND (reference sequence). V lost 5 bases and J 1 base, leaving 18 bases between the germline ends. This CDR3 has 16 residues. CDR3: CASSAGIAGSSYEQYF. The CDR3 region has the DNA TGTGCCAGTAGTGCGGGCATCGCGGGGTCGTCCTACGAGCAGTACTTC.

CDR3 nucleotides: TGTGCCTGGAGTGTATCGGTTGGCACTGAAGCTTTCTTT. This gives the protein CAWSVSVGTEAFF. The V gene is TRBV30, the J gene TRBJ1-1; D is uncertain. CDR1 and CDR2 from the germline V gene are GTSNPN and SVGIG (reference sequence). The V and J ends lost 0 bases and 4 bases respectively, with 9 bases between them. The CDR3 is 13 residues long.